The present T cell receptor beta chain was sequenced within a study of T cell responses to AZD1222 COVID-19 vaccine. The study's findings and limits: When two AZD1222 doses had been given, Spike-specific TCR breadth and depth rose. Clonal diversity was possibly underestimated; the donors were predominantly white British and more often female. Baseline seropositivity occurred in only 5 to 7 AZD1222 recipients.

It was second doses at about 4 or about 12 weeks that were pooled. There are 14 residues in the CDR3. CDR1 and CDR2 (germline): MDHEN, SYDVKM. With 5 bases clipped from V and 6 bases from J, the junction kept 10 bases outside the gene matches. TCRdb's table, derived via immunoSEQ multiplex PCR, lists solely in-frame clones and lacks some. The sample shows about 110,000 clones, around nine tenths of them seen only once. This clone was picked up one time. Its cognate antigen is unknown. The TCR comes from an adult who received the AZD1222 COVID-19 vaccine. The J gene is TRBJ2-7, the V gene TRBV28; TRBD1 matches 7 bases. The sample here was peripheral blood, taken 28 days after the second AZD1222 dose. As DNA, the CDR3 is TGTGCCAGCAGTCCCCCCGACAGGGTGTTCGAGCAGTACTTC. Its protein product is CASSPPDRVFEQYF.